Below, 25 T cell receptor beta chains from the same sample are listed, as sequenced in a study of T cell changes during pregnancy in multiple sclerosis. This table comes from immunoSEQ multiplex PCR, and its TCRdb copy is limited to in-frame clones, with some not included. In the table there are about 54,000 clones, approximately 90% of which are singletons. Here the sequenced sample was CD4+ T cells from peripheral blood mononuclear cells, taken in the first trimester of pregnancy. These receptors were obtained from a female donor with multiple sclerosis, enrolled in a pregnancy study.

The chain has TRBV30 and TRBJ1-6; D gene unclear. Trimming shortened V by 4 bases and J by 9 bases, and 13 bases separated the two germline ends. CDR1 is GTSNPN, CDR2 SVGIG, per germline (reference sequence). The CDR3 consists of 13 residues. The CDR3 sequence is CAWNTEGTSPLHF. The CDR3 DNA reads TGTGCCTGGAACACCGAGGGAACTTCACCCCTCCACTTT.

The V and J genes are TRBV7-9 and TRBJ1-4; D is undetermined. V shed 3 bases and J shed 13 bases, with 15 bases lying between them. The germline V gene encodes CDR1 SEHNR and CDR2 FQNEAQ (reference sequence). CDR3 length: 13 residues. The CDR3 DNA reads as TGTGCCAGCAGCTTTGATGGTCCCCAGGTACTGTTTTTT. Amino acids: CASSFDGPQVLFF. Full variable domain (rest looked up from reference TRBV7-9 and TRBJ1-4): DTGVSQNPRHKITKRGQNVTFRCDPISEHNRLYWYRQTLGQGPEFLTYFQNEAQLEKSRLLSDRFSAERPKGSFSTLEIQRTEQGDSAMYLCASSFDGPQVLFFGSGTQLSVL.

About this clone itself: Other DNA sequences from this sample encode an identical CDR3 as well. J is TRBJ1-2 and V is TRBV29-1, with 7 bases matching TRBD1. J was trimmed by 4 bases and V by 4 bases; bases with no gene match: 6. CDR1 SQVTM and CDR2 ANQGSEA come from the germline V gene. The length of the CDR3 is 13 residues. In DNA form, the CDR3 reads TGCAGCGTTGGGGAGACAGGGACCTATGGCTACACCTTC. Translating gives CSVGETGTYGYTF.

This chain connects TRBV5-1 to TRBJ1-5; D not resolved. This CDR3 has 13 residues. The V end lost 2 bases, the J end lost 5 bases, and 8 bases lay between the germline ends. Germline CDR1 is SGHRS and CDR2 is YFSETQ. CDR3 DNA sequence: TGCGCCAGCAGCTTCTTCAGTGATCAGCCCCAGCATTTT. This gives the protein CASSFFSDQPQHF.

CDR3 protein: CASSLNTYQPQHF. Written as DNA, the CDR3 is TGTGCCAGCAGTTTAAACACCTATCAGCCCCAGCATTTT. The chain recombines TRBV27 with TRBJ1-5; no clear D gene. The CDR3 is 13 amino acids. CDR1 and CDR2 from the germline V gene are MNHEY and SMNVEV (reference sequence). Trimming took 2 bases from V and 5 from J, leaving 7 bases between them.

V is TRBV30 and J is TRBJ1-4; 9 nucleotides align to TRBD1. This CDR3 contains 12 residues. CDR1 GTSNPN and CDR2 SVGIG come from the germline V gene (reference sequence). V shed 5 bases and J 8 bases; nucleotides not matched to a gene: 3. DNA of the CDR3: TGTGCCTGGGGGACAGGGTTAGAAAAACTGTTTTTT. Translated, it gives CAWGTGLEKLFF.

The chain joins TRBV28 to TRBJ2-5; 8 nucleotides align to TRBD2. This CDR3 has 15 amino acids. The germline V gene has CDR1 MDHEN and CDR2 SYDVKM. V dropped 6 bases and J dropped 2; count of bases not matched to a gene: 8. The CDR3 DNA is TGTGCCAGCAGCTTTCTCTTAGCGGGACAAGAGACCCAGTACTTC. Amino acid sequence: CASSFLLAGQETQYF.

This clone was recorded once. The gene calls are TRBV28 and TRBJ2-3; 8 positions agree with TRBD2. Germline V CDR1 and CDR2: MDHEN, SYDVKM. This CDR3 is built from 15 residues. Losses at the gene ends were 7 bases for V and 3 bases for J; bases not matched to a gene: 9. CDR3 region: CASIPSGGKTDTQYF. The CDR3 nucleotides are TGTGCCAGCATTCCCAGCGGGGGTAAAACAGATACGCAGTATTTT.

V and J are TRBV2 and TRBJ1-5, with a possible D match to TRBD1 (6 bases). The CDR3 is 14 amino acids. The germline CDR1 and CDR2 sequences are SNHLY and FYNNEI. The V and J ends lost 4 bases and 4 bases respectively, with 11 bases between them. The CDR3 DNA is TGTGCCAGCAGTGTGCAGGGGATAAATCAGCCCCAGCATTTT. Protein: CASSVQGINQPQHF.

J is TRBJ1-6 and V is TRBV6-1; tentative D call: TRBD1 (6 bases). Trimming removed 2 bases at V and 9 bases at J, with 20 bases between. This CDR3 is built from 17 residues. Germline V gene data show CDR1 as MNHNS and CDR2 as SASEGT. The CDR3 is CASSEPERGRFGSPLHF. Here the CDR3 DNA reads TGTGCCAGCAGTGAACCTGAGCGGGGGCGATTCGGTTCACCCCTCCACTTT.

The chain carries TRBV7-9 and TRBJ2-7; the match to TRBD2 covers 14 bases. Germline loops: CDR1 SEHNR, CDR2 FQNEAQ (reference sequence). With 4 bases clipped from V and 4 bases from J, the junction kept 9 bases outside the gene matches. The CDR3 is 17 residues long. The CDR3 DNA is TGTGCCAGCAGCTCCGGGACTAGCGGGAGCTTCGGGTACGAGCAGTACTTC. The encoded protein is CASSSGTSGSFGYEQYF.

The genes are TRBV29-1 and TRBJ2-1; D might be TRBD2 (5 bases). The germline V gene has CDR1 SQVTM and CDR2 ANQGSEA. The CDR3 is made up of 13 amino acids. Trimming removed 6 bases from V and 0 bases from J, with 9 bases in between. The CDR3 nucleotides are TGCAGCGTCATAGCGAGCTCCTACAATGAGCAGTTCTTC. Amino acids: CSVIASSYNEQFF.

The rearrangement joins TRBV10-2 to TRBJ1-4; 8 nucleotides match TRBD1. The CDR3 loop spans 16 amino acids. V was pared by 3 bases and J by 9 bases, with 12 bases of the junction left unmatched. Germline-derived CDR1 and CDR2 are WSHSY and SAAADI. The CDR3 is CASSDSFRGRFKKLFF. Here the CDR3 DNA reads TGCGCCAGCAGTGATTCTTTCAGGGGGCGCTTTAAAAAACTGTTTTTT.

CDR3 coding DNA: TGTGCCAGCAGCCAAAAAAGAGGGACAGGGGACGCGGAGACCCAGTACTTC. It codes for CASSQKRGTGDAETQYF. The chain recombines TRBV11-3 with TRBJ2-5, with 10 bases that match TRBD1. The CDR3 extends over 17 amino acids. V shed 5 bases and J 5 bases; nucleotides not matched to a gene: 14. Germline values: CDR1 SGHNT, CDR2 YENEEA.

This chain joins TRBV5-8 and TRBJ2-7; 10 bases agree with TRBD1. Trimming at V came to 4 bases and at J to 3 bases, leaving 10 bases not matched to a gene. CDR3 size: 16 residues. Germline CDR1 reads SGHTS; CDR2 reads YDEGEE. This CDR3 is CASSRRPGQGIYEQYF. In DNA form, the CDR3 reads TGTGCCAGCAGCCGACGACCGGGACAGGGGATCTACGAGCAGTACTTC. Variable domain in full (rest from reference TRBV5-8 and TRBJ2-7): EAGVTQSPTHLIKTRGQQATLRCSPISGHTSVYWYQQALGLGLQFLLWYDEGEERNRGNFPPRFSGRQFPNYSSELNVNALELEDSALYLCASSRRPGQGIYEQYFGPGTRLTVT.

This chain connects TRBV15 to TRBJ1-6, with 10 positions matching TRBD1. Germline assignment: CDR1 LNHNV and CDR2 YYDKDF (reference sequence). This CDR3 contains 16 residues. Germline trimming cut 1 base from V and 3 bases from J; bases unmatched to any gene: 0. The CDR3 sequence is CATSRGDRGYNSPLHF. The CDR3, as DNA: TGTGCCACCAGCAGAGGGGACAGGGGCTATAATTCACCCCTCCACTTT.

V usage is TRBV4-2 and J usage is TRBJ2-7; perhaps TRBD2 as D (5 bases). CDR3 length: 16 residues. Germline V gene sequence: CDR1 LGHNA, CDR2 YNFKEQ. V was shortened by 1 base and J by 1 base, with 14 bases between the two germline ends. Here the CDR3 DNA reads TGTGCCAGCAGCCAAGTCCTGGCAGCGGAATCCTACGAGCAGTACTTC. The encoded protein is CASSQVLAAESYEQYF.

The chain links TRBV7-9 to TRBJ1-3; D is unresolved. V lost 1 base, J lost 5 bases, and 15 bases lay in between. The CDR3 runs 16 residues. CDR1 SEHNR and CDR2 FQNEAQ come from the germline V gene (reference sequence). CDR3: CASSLVSQSLRNTIYF. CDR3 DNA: TGTGCCAGCAGCTTAGTATCCCAGTCTTTACGAAACACCATATATTTT.

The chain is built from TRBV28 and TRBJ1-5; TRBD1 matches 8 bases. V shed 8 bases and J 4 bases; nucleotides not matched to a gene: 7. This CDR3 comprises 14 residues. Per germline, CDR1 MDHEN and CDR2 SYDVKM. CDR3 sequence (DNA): TGTGCCAGCTTCTCAGGGGGCGCGAATCAGCCCCAGCATTTT. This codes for CASFSGGANQPQHF.

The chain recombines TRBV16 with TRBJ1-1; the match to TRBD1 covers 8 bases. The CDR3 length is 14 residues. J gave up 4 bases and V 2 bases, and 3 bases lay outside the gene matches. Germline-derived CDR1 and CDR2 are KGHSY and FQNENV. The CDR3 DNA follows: TGTGCCAGCAGCCAAGACAGGGGCGGCACTGAAGCTTTCTTT. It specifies CASSQDRGGTEAFF.

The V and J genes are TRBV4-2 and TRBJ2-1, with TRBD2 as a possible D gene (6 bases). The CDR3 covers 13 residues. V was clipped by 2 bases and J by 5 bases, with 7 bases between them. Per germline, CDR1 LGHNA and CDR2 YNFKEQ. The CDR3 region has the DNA TGTGCCAGCAGCCAATCGGGGGACAATGAGCAGTTCTTC. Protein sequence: CASSQSGDNEQFF.

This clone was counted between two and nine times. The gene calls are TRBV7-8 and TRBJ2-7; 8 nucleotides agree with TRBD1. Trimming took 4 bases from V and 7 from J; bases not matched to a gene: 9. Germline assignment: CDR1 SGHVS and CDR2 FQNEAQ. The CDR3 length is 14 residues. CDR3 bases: TGTGCCAGCAGCTCGGGGACAGGAATGGGGGAGCAGTACTTC. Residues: CASSSGTGMGEQYF.

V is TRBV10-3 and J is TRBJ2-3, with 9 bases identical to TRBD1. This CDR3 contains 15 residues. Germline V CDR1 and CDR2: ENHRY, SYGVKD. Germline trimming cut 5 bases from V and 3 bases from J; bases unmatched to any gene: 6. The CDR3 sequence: CAISKTGGATDTQYF. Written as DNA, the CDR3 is TGTGCCATCAGTAAAACAGGGGGCGCGACAGATACGCAGTATTTT.

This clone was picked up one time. The CDR3 protein is CASSAGTGYHGYTF. The CDR3 region has the DNA TGTGCCAGCAGTGCCGGGACAGGGTATCATGGCTACACCTTC. V is TRBV6-5 and J is TRBJ1-2; 9 nucleotides align to TRBD1. CDR1 is MNHEY and CDR2 is SVGAGI in the germline V gene. There are 14 residues in the CDR3. V was clipped by 5 bases and J by 6 bases; unmatched bases: 7.

As DNA, the CDR3 is TGTGCCTGGAGTGTATACCTAGAAAGGACTAATACGCAGTATTTT. Amino acids: CAWSVYLERTNTQYF. This chain connects TRBV30 to TRBJ2-3, with D possibly TRBD2 on 6 matching bases. V was cut by 0 bases and J by 7 bases, with 17 bases left in between. The CDR3 runs 15 residues. Germline V CDR1 and CDR2: GTSNPN, SVGIG (reference sequence).